These 22 T cell receptor beta chains originate from one sample sequenced in a study of T cells in Graves' hyperthyroidism and ophthalmopathy. Amplified regions were TCR beta CDR3 sequences from RNA transcripts. The study used the HTBI primer set for a first-round RT-PCR of the TCR CDR3. TCRdb passed the multiplex PCR reads through MiXCR, listing each CDR3 protein once. The repertoire holds 460,000 or so distinct CDR3 sequences, with approximately 15% as singletons. Sequencing input: blood. The receptors were sampled from a woman between 18 and 29 years old with Graves' hyperthyroidism.

In this sample, this clonotype turned up many times. The chain is built from TRBV11-2 and TRBJ1-6; TRBD1 matches at 7 bases. In germline, CDR1 is SGHAT, CDR2 FQNNGV. Germline trimming cut 5 bases from V and 9 bases from J; bases unmatched to any gene: 7. The CDR3 is 14 residues long. The chain's CDR3 is CASSKQGSGSPLHF. In nucleotides, the CDR3 is TGTGCCAGCAGCAAACAGGGGTCGGGTTCACCCCTCCACTTT.

Ten or more counts support this clonotype. J is TRBJ1-1 and V is TRBV10-3; D call uncertain. Trimming stripped 3 bases from V and 5 bases from J, with 10 bases between. There are 13 residues in the CDR3. Germline values: CDR1 ENHRY, CDR2 SYGVKD. In nucleotides, the CDR3 is TGTGCCATCAGTGAAGGTCGGCCAACTGAAGCTTTCTTT. Protein product: CAISEGRPTEAFF.

This clonotype was detected ten times or more. This chain joins TRBV6-1 and TRBJ2-2; D is ambiguous. Trimming took off 5 bases at V and 1 base at J, with 8 bases between the two ends. Germline values: CDR1 MNHNS, CDR2 SASEGT. CDR3 length equals 14 residues. The CDR3 DNA follows: TGTGCCAGCAGTTATGGGGAGAACACCGGGGAGCTGTTTTTT. It translates to CASSYGENTGELFF.

V is TRBV6-5 and J is TRBJ1-3; TRBD1 matches 10 bases. The CDR3 covers 18 residues. V lost 0 bases to trimming and J lost 3 bases; unmatched junction nucleotides: 8. From germline, CDR1 is MNHEY and CDR2 SVGAGI. For the CDR3, the DNA is TGTGCCAGCAGTTACTCGTTGACAGGGGGCGCGAATGGAAACACCATATATTTT. It translates to CASSYSLTGGANGNTIYF.

This rearrangement joins TRBV2 to TRBJ2-5; weak D call: TRBD2 (6 bases). Per germline, CDR1 SNHLY and CDR2 FYNNEI. The V end lost 6 bases, the J end lost 5 bases, and 19 bases lay between the germline ends. The CDR3 sequence is 15 residues long. CDR3 nucleotide sequence: TGTGCCAGCAGGGCGGGGACGCGAGCAAGGGAGACCCAGTACTTC. Encoded protein: CASRAGTRARETQYF.

The chain recombines TRBV20-1 with TRBJ2-1; 7 nucleotides agree with TRBD2. This CDR3 comprises 16 residues. Germline V gene sequence: CDR1 DFQATT, CDR2 SNEGSKA (reference sequence). The J segment lost 1 base and the V segment lost 3 bases, leaving 9 bases of the junction unmatched. This CDR3 is CSASGAGEGSYNEQFF. As DNA, the CDR3 is TGCAGTGCTAGTGGTGCGGGAGAGGGATCCTACAATGAGCAGTTCTTC.

This clonotype was counted ten times or more. The CDR3 is CASTFLGRRYEQYF. CDR3 coding DNA: TGTGCCAGCACCTTCTTGGGCCGCCGCTACGAGCAGTACTTC. The chain recombines TRBV6-4 with TRBJ2-7; unclear D gene. CDR3 length: 14 residues. Trimming pared 7 bases from V and 3 bases from J, leaving 16 bases between. CDR1 and CDR2 (germline): MRHNA, SNTAGT.

Written as DNA, the CDR3 is TGTGCCAGCAGTAGACTGGGTAGCGCTGAAGCTTTCTTT. This translates into CASSRLGSAEAFF. The V call is TRBV28, the J call TRBJ1-1; no reliable D call. Trimming left V 5 bases short and J 6 bases short, with 13 bases between. Germline V gene sequence: CDR1 MDHEN, CDR2 SYDVKM. This CDR3 is built from 13 residues.

A few counts support this clonotype. CDR3 nucleotides: TGTGCCAGCAGCCCAAATCGTCCGCGGCTTGGACAGTCCCCGAATTTCTATGGCTACACCTTC. Translated: CASSPNRPRLGQSPNFYGYTF. The rearrangement links TRBV6-4 to TRBJ1-2; tentative D call: TRBD1 (6 bases). Trimming removed 6 bases from V and 4 bases from J, with 36 bases in between. There are 21 residues in the CDR3. CDR1 is MRHNA, CDR2 SNTAGT, per germline.

This CDR3 is CASSPSHSLFDEQFF. CDR3 nucleotides: TGTGCCAGCAGCCCGTCTCATTCCCTTTTTGATGAGCAGTTCTTC. V is TRBV7-9 and J is TRBJ2-1, with no clear D. In germline, CDR1 is SEHNR, CDR2 FQNEAQ (reference sequence). The CDR3 covers 15 residues. With 5 bases removed from V and 8 bases from J, the gap between germline ends came to 19 bases.

This chain links TRBV6-2 or TRBV6-3 with TRBJ2-1, with 8 bases fitting TRBD2. Germline loops: CDR1 MNHEY, CDR2 SVGEGT. This CDR3 has 15 amino acids. Trimming cost V 6 bases and J 3 bases; bases outside gene matches: 7. The CDR3 loop reads CASRSREGRYNEQFF. CDR3 bases: TGTGCCAGCAGGTCTCGGGAGGGCCGCTACAATGAGCAGTTCTTC.

This clonotype was seen only a few times. In DNA form, the CDR3 reads TGTGCCAGCCGGGGGACTAGCGGGAGCTATGAGCAGTTCTTC. Protein product: CASRGTSGSYEQFF. V is TRBV6-1 and J is TRBJ2-1, with 14 bases lining up with TRBD2. The CDR3 length is 14 residues. CDR1 is MNHNS, CDR2 SASEGT, per germline. The ends lost 8 bases at V and 8 bases at J; junction bases unmatched: 5.

This clonotype has at least ten counts. V gene TRBV5-5 combines with J gene TRBJ2-1; the D call may be TRBD1 or TRBD2 (7 bases each). Germline V lookup: CDR1 SGHKS, CDR2 YYEKEE (reference sequence). The CDR3 runs 17 residues. The germline V and J ends were trimmed by 4 bases and 10 bases, with 27 bases remaining between them. The CDR3 coding sequence is TGTGCCAGCAGCCGAAGTGGGGGGGACAGCCATCATCGGGAGCAGTTCTTC. Residues: CASSRSGGDSHHREQFF.

This clonotype was counted ten times or more. The CDR3 sequence: CASRERQPHQPQHF. CDR3 nucleotides: TGTGCCAGCAGAGAAAGACAGCCTCATCAGCCCCAGCATTTT. The chain recombines TRBV12-3 or TRBV12-4 with TRBJ1-5; possible D gene TRBD1, 5 bases. CDR3 size: 14 residues. V lost 6 bases and J lost 5, with 14 bases in between.

This sequence joins TRBV20-1 and TRBJ2-3; 7 bases line up with TRBD1. The CDR3 sequence is 14 residues long. With V trimmed by 4 bases and J by 3 bases, 7 bases remained unmatched. Per the germline V gene, CDR1 is DFQATT and CDR2 is SNEGSKA (reference sequence). The CDR3: CSATDRVHTDTQYF. For the CDR3, the DNA is TGCAGTGCTACAGACAGGGTGCATACAGATACGCAGTATTTT.

This clonotype was picked up many times. The chain employs TRBV2 and TRBJ2-5, with D possibly matching TRBD1 (5 bases). V lost 3 bases, J lost 3 bases, and 5 bases lay in between. This CDR3 contains 12 residues. The V gene's germline CDR1 is SNHLY and CDR2 FYNNEI. The CDR3 loop is CASSETEETQYF. Here the CDR3 DNA reads TGTGCCAGCAGTGAGACAGAAGAGACCCAGTACTTC.

Details on this clonotype: A read error may be the cause here, since a much bigger clone is one base away. The chain joins TRBV5-1 to TRBJ2-7, with TRBD2 matching 11 bases. The J call may be incorrect, as the DNA end agrees better with TRBJ2-1. The CDR3 has 16 amino acids. Germline loops: CDR1 SGHRS, CDR2 YFSETQ. Here the CDR3 DNA reads TGCGCCAGCAGCCCTGCGGGACTAGCGGAAGACAATGAGCAGTTCTTC. Translation: CASSPAGLAEDNEQFF.

Ten or more counts support this clonotype. Here the CDR3 reads CASSLALSGSYNEQFF. The DNA for the CDR3 is TGTGCCAGCAGCTTAGCGCTTAGCGGGAGCTACAATGAGCAGTTCTTC. The rearrangement joins TRBV13 to TRBJ2-1, with 9 bases lining up with TRBD2. V trimming: 1 base; J trimming: 3 bases; junction bases outside the gene matches: 4. CDR1 and CDR2 from the germline V gene are PRHDT and FYEKMQ (reference sequence). The CDR3 runs to 16 residues.

This clonotype was seen ten or more times. The chain couples TRBV12-3 or TRBV12-4 to TRBJ1-1; no firm D call. The CDR3 is 15 residues long. V shed 2 bases and J shed 0 bases, with 10 bases lying between them. CDR3 residues: CASSLMEGVNTEAFF. The CDR3, as DNA: TGTGCCAGCAGTTTAATGGAGGGAGTGAACACTGAAGCTTTCTTT.

The chain combines TRBV6-9 with TRBJ2-4; D ambiguous. The ends were cut back, 3 bases at V and 1 base at J, with 13 bases in the middle. The CDR3 consists of 16 residues. Germline V gene lookup returns CDR1 MNHGY and CDR2 SVAAGI. The CDR3 protein is CASSYNEVLAKNIQYF. The CDR3 coding sequence is TGTGCCAGCAGTTACAACGAGGTTTTGGCCAAAAACATTCAGTACTTC.

The rearrangement joins TRBV6-1 to TRBJ2-1; D perhaps matches TRBD2 (5 bases). The CDR3 loop spans 15 amino acids. With 3 bases removed from V and 4 bases from J, the gap between germline ends came to 13 bases. CDR1 is MNHNS, CDR2 SASEGT, per germline. The CDR3 reads CASSDLGGPYNEQFF. The DNA of the CDR3 is TGTGCCAGCAGTGATCTGGGCGGGCCTTACAATGAGCAGTTCTTC.

This clonotype was detected many times. This sequence joins TRBV27 and TRBJ2-6, with TRBD1 matching over 7 bases. The V and J ends lost 3 bases and 0 bases, in that order; junction bases with no gene match: 14. The germline V gene has CDR1 MNHEY and CDR2 SMNVEV (reference sequence). The length of the CDR3 is 20 residues. The CDR3 region is CASSLSPRTGPSSGANVLTF. In DNA form, the CDR3 reads TGTGCCAGCAGTTTGTCCCCCCGGACAGGCCCTAGCTCTGGGGCCAACGTCCTGACTTTC.